These 3 T cell receptor beta chains came from one sample sequenced in a study of regulatory T cells in long-lasting Graves disease. As for time point: newly diagnosed GD, antithyroid drugs for less than 3 months. From PBMCs, RNA was extracted and then used to make the TCR library. Construction of the TCR beta libraries employed iRepertoire HTBI primers in conjunction with Arm-PCR of CDR3 regions. TCRdb itself ran the multiplex PCR reads through MiXCR, one entry per CDR3 protein. This table has 440,000 or so distinct CDR3 sequences, more than 13% appearing once. The data were also submitted as part of a second study, on T cells in Graves' hyperthyroidism and ophthalmopathy.

The specimen was peripheral blood mononuclear cells (PBMCs), collected at new diagnosis, from a patient treated with antithyroid drugs. The receptors were gathered from a woman aged 25 to 39 with Graves disease.

This clonotype was counted at least ten times. The rearrangement uses TRBV6-1 and TRBJ2-1; D gene uncertain. The CDR3 spans 13 residues. The V end was cut by 5 bases, the J end by 0 bases, with 5 bases between. Germline-derived CDR1 and CDR2 are MNHNS and SASEGT. The CDR3 protein is CASSKSSYNEQFF. The DNA for the CDR3 is TGTGCCAGCAGTAAGAGCTCCTACAATGAGCAGTTCTTC.

In this sample, this clonotype turned up many times. The J gene is TRBJ2-7, the V gene TRBV6-9, with no clear D. The CDR3 has 14 residues. CDR1 is MNHGY, CDR2 SVAAGI, per germline. Trimming left V 3 bases short and J 3 bases short, with 12 bases between. CDR3: CASSYSGQRYEQYF. The CDR3 DNA is TGTGCCAGCAGTTACTCTGGGCAGCGCTACGAGCAGTACTTC.

This clonotype was seen many times. The genes are TRBV3-1 and TRBJ2-1; 7 bases agree with TRBD2. V dropped 1 base and J dropped 10; count of bases not matched to a gene: 10. The CDR3 is made up of 15 amino acids. Germline CDR1 reads LGHDT; CDR2 reads YNNKEL (reference sequence). Here the CDR3 DNA reads TGTGCCAGCAGCCAAGGGCCCCCCAGCGGGAAAGAGCAGTTCTTC. This codes for CASSQGPPSGKEQFF.